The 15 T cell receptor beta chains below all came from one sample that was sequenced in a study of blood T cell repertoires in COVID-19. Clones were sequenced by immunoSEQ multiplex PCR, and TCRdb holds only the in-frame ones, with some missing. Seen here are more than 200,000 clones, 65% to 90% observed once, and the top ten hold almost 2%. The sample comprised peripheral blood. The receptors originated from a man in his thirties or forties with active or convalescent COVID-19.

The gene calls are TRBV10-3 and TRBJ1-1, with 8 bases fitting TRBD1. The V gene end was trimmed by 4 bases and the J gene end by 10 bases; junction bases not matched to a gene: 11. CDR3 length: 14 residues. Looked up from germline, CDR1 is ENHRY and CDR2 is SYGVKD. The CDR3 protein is CAISGTGTGLAAFF. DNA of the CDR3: TGTGCCATCAGTGGGACCGGGACAGGATTAGCAGCTTTCTTT.

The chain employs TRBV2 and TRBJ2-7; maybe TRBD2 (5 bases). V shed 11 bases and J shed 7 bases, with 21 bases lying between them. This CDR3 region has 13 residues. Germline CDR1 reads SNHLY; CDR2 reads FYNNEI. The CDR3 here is CAARTEAQREQYF. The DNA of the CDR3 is TGTGCCGCCCGGACTGAGGCCCAGCGGGAGCAGTACTTC.

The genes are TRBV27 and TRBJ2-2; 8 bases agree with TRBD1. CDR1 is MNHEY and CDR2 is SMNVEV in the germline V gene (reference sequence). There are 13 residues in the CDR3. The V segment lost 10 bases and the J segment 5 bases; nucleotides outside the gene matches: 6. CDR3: CATQGARTGELFF. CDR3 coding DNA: TGTGCCACGCAGGGGGCGAGGACCGGGGAGCTGTTTTTT.

The DNA of the CDR3 is TGTGCCAGCAGTTACCGGACAGATCAGCCCCAGCATTTT. This translates into CASSYRTDQPQHF. The chain combines TRBV6-5 with TRBJ1-5; D may be TRBD1 (6 bases). The length of the CDR3 is 13 residues. Per the germline V gene, CDR1 is MNHEY and CDR2 is SVGAGI. Trimming shortened V by 2 bases and J by 5 bases, and 7 bases separated the two germline ends.

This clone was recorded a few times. For the CDR3, the DNA is TGCGCCAGCAGCCAAGTGATAGGGACAGGGAATTCACCCCTCCACTTT. Protein: CASSQVIGTGNSPLHF. This chain joins TRBV4-3 and TRBJ1-6; 9 positions match TRBD1. This CDR3 is 16 amino acids long. Looked up from germline, CDR1 is LGHNA and CDR2 is YSLEER. V trimming: 1 base; J trimming: 7 bases; junction bases outside the gene matches: 5.

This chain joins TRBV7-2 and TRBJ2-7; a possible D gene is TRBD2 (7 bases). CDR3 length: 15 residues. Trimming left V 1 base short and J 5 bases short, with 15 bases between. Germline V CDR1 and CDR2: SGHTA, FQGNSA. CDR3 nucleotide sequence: TGTGCCAGCAGCTTAGGGGAGGGGGGGCCCAACGAGCAGTACTTC. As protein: CASSLGEGGPNEQYF.

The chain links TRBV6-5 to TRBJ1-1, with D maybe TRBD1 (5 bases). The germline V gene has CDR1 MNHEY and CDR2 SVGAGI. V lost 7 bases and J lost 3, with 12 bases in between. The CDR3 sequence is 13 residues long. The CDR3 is CASNNPGYTEAFF. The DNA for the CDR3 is TGTGCCAGCAATAACCCAGGGTACACTGAAGCTTTCTTT.

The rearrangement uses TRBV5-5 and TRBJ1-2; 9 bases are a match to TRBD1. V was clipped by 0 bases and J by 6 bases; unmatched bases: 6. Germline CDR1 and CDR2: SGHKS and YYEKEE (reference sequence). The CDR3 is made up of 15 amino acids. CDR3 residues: CASSLGGQGSHGYTF. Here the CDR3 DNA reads TGTGCCAGCAGCTTGGGGGGACAGGGATCTCATGGCTACACCTTC.

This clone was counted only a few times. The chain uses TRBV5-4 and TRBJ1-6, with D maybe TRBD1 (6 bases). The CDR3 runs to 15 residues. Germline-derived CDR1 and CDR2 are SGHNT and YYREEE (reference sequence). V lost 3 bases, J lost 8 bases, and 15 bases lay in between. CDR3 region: CASSSISAGDSPLHF. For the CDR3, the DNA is TGTGCCAGCAGCTCGATATCAGCAGGGGATTCACCCCTCCACTTT.

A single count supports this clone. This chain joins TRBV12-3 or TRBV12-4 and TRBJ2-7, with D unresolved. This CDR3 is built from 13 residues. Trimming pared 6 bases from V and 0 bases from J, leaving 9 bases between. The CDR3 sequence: CASSPRNSYEQYF. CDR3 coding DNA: TGTGCCAGCAGCCCCAGAAACTCCTACGAGCAGTACTTC.

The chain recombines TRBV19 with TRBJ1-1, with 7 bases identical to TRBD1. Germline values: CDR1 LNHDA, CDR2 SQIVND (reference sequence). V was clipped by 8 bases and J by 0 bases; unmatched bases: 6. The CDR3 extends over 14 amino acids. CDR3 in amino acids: CASQGQNMNTEAFF. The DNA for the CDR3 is TGTGCCAGTCAGGGACAGAACATGAACACTGAAGCTTTCTTT.

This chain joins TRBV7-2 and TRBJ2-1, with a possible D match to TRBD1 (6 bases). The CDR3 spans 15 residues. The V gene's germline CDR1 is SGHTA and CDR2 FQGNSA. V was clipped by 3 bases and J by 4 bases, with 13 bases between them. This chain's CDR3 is CASSFPDSRYNEQFF. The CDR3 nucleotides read TGTGCCAGCAGCTTCCCGGACAGCAGGTACAATGAGCAGTTCTTC. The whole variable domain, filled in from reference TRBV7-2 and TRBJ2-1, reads GAGVSQSPSNKVTEKGKDVELRCDPISGHTALYWYRQSLGQGLEFLIYFQGNSAPDKSGLPSDRFSAERTGGSVSTLTIQRTQQEDSAVYLCASSFPDSRYNEQFFGPGTRLTVL.

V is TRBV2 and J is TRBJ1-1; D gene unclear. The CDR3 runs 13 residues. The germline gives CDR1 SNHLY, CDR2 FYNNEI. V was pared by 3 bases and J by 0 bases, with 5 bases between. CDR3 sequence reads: CASSDGVNTEAFF. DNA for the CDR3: TGTGCCAGCAGTGATGGAGTGAACACTGAAGCTTTCTTT.

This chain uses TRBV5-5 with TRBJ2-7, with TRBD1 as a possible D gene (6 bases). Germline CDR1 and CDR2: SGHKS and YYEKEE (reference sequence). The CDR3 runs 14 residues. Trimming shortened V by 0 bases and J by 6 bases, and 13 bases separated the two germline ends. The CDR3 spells CASSLGQAGLEQYF. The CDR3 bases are TGTGCCAGCAGCTTGGGACAGGCTGGTCTCGAGCAGTACTTC.

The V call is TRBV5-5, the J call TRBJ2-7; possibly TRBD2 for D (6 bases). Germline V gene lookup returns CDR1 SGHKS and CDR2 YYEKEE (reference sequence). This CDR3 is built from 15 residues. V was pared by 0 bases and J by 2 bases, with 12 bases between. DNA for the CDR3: TGTGCCAGCAGCTTGGTCTCCGGGGGAGCCTACGAGCAGTACTTC. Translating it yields CASSLVSGGAYEQYF.